Following are 19 T cell receptor beta chains from one sample sequenced in a study of shared clonotypes between healthy human individuals. Method: immunoSEQ multiplex PCR; TCRdb's copy keeps in-frame clones and lacks some. Found here are millions of clones, roughly nine tenths of them singletons; the top ten hold 0.11% to 0.15%. The sequencing input was naive CD4+ T cells sorted from blood. Subset here: CD45RA+ positively selected. The receptors stem from a man aged 18 to 30 in good health.

The chain has TRBV5-5 and TRBJ1-1; D is unclear. The CDR3 covers 14 residues. The germline gives CDR1 SGHKS, CDR2 YYEKEE (reference sequence). V lost 1 base, J lost 1 base, and 8 bases lay in between. This CDR3 is CASSLFQRNTEAFF. The DNA of the CDR3 is TGTGCCAGCAGCTTGTTTCAAAGGAACACTGAAGCTTTCTTT.

The chain combines TRBV6-5 with TRBJ2-7; 8 positions agree with TRBD1. The length of the CDR3 is 15 residues. Germline CDR1 and CDR2: MNHEY and SVGAGI. With 6 bases clipped from V and 3 bases from J, the junction kept 10 bases outside the gene matches. The CDR3 protein is CASSHRGAGFYEQYF. CDR3 bases: TGTGCCAGCAGCCACAGGGGGGCAGGGTTCTACGAGCAGTACTTC.

V is TRBV2 and J is TRBJ2-3; tentatively, D is TRBD1 (6 bases). The CDR3 consists of 13 residues. Trimming stripped 10 bases from V and 8 bases from J, with 19 bases between. Germline CDR1 SNHLY, CDR2 FYNNEI. The chain's CDR3 is CATGVSTDGTQYF. The CDR3 nucleotides are TGTGCCACAGGGGTCTCTACGGATGGTACGCAGTATTTT.

The rearrangement uses TRBV30 and TRBJ1-5, with D maybe TRBD1 (5 bases). Germline CDR1 is GTSNPN and CDR2 is SVGIG (reference sequence). This CDR3 spans 13 amino acids. Trimming shortened V by 2 bases and J by 5 bases, and 10 bases separated the two germline ends. The CDR3 DNA reads as TGTGCCTGGAGTTTGGGGGGAGATCAGCCCCAGCATTTT. This gives the protein CAWSLGGDQPQHF.

The chain combines TRBV30 with TRBJ1-6; D gene uncertain. V was shortened by 3 bases and J by 0 bases, with 9 bases between the two germline ends. The CDR3 is 15 amino acids. CDR1 is GTSNPN and CDR2 is SVGIG in the germline V gene (reference sequence). DNA for the CDR3: TGTGCCTGGAGGTCAGGTGGCTCCTATAATTCACCCCTCCACTTT. Its protein product is CAWRSGGSYNSPLHF.

The chain has TRBV27 and TRBJ2-4; D possibly corresponds to TRBD1 (6 bases). Trimming removed 5 bases at V and 0 bases at J, with 14 bases between. This CDR3 contains 16 residues. CDR1 and CDR2 from the germline V gene are MNHEY and SMNVEV (reference sequence). The CDR3 loop is CASSQGQPSAKNIQYF. The CDR3 coding sequence is TGTGCCAGCAGTCAAGGACAGCCGTCAGCCAAAAACATTCAGTACTTC.

The chain couples TRBV6-5 to TRBJ2-7; TRBD1 might be the D (6 bases). The CDR3 has 14 amino acids. Germline V gene data show CDR1 as MNHEY and CDR2 as SVGAGI. Trimming pared 2 bases from V and 4 bases from J, leaving 12 bases between. CDR3: CASSYNREGYEQYF. The CDR3 nucleotides read TGTGCCAGCAGTTACAACAGGGAAGGGTACGAGCAGTACTTC.

V is TRBV7-2 and J is TRBJ1-1; a weak D match, TRBD1 (5 bases). Germline CDR1 and CDR2: SGHTA and FQGNSA. The CDR3 sequence is 14 residues long. V shed 0 bases and J shed 7 bases, with 12 bases lying between them. In DNA, the CDR3 is TGTGCCAGCAGCTTAGCAGGTGTCGGACATGAAGCTTTCTTT. The encoded protein is CASSLAGVGHEAFF.

The DNA for the CDR3 is TGTGCCATCAGTGAAATAGCGGGAGAAGAGACCCAGTACTTC. Protein product: CAISEIAGEETQYF. The chain couples TRBV10-3 to TRBJ2-5; 9 nucleotides agree with TRBD2. The V segment lost 3 bases and the J segment 3 bases; nucleotides outside the gene matches: 2. CDR1 ENHRY and CDR2 SYGVKD come from the germline V gene. This CDR3 is 14 amino acids long.

The V and J genes are TRBV7-8 and TRBJ2-5, with D possibly being TRBD2 (6 bases). Germline lookup yields CDR1 SGHVS and CDR2 FQNEAQ. The CDR3 is made up of 14 amino acids. V lost 5 bases to trimming and J lost 11 bases, with 21 bases between them. CDR3 sequence (DNA): TGTGCCAGCAGCCCCGCGGGGCTACTAAAAGAGCAGTACTTC. It is translated as CASSPAGLLKEQYF. Combining the CDR3 with reference TRBV7-8 and TRBJ2-5 gives the whole variable domain GAGVSQSPRYKVAKRGQDVALRCDPISGHVSLFWYQQALGQGPEFLTYFQNEAQLDKSGLPSDRFFAERPEGSVSTLKIQRTQQEDSAVYLCASSPAGLLKEQYFGPGTRLLVL.

The chain carries TRBV30 and TRBJ2-7, with a possible D match to TRBD2 (7 bases). V gave up 3 bases and J gave up 2 bases, with 14 bases separating them. The CDR3 is 14 amino acids. From germline, CDR1 is GTSNPN and CDR2 SVGIG (reference sequence). CDR3: CAWRGGGGTYEQYF. CDR3 bases: TGTGCCTGGAGAGGTGGGGGGGGCACCTACGAGCAGTACTTC.

The V call is TRBV10-1, the J call TRBJ2-2; D is undetermined. Trimming removed 4 bases at V and 2 bases at J, with 5 bases between. Per germline, CDR1 WNHNN and CDR2 SYGVQD (reference sequence). The CDR3 length is 13 residues. CDR3 sequence (DNA): TGCGCCAGCAGTGCCAGAAACACCGGGGAGCTGTTTTTT. It codes for CASSARNTGELFF.

This chain connects TRBV28 to TRBJ2-7, with D uncertain. The CDR3 totals 14 residues. Trimming stripped 4 bases from V and 5 bases from J, with 15 bases between. Germline values: CDR1 MDHEN, CDR2 SYDVKM. The CDR3 DNA reads as TGTGCCAGCAGTTCCCCGGGCTCCTTCAACGAGCAGTACTTC. This translates into CASSSPGSFNEQYF. Full variable domain (remainder filled in from reference TRBV28 and TRBJ2-7): DVKVTQSSRYLVKRTGEKVFLECVQDMDHENMFWYRQDPGLGLRLIYFSYDVKMKEKGDIPEGYSVSREKKERFSLILESASTNQTSMYLCASSSPGSFNEQYFGPGTRLTVT.

This clone was picked up one time. CDR3 residues: CASSLVATDPYNEQFF. The CDR3 coding sequence is TGCGCCAGCAGCTTGGTCGCGACAGACCCCTACAATGAGCAGTTCTTC. This chain connects TRBV5-1 to TRBJ2-1; possibly TRBD1 for D (5 bases). This CDR3 region has 16 residues. The V and J ends lost 0 bases and 2 bases respectively, with 12 bases between them. Germline V gene lookup returns CDR1 SGHRS and CDR2 YFSETQ.

The chain has TRBV5-1 and TRBJ2-7; 8 bases fit TRBD1. The CDR3 is 15 residues long. Looked up from germline, CDR1 is SGHRS and CDR2 is YFSETQ. V shed 0 bases, J shed 0 bases, and the junction held 2 bases outside the gene matches. This CDR3 reads CASSLGDRSSYEQYF. CDR3 coding DNA: TGCGCCAGCAGCTTGGGGGACAGGAGCTCCTACGAGCAGTACTTC.

The chain recombines TRBV6-6 with TRBJ1-1, with D tentatively TRBD1 (6 bases). This CDR3 contains 12 residues. V lost 6 bases and J lost 11, with 16 bases in between. Germline V gene sequence: CDR1 MNHNY, CDR2 SVGAGI (reference sequence). CDR3 DNA sequence: TGTGCCAGCAGCCTTAGGGGGAAACAGGCTTTCTTT. Protein product: CASSLRGKQAFF.

CDR3 bases: TGTGCCAGCAGTGCTCCGATCTCTGGAAACACCATATATTTT. Residues: CASSAPISGNTIYF. The rearrangement joins TRBV6-1 to TRBJ1-3, with D unclear. Germline V CDR1 and CDR2: MNHNS, SASEGT. The CDR3 runs 14 residues. Trimming left V 4 bases short and J 0 bases short, with 7 bases between.

Comment on this clone: The sample carries other DNA sequences with the same CDR3. J is TRBJ2-3 and V is TRBV18; TRBD1 aligns across 8 bases. Trimming at V came to 6 bases and at J to 5 bases, leaving 4 bases not matched to a gene. The CDR3 is made up of 13 amino acids. Germline lookup yields CDR1 KGHSH and CDR2 LQKENI. In DNA form, the CDR3 reads TGTGCCAGCTCCCCCGGACAGGGAGATACGCAGTATTTT. Amino acid sequence: CASSPGQGDTQYF. The complete variable domain, with remaining parts taken from reference TRBV18 and TRBJ2-3, reads NAGVMQNPRHLVRRRGQEARLRCSPMKGHSHVYWYRQLPEEGLKFMVYLQKENIIDESGMPKERFSAEFPKEGPSILRIQQVVRGDSAAYFCASSPGQGDTQYFGPGTRLTVL.

Regarding this clone: The sample carries other DNA sequences with the same CDR3. CDR3 sequence: CASSLTGGSYNEQFF. The CDR3, as DNA: TGCGCCAGCAGCTTGACCGGGGGGAGCTACAATGAGCAGTTCTTC. V usage is TRBV5-1 and J usage is TRBJ2-1, with 7 positions matching TRBD2. The CDR3 extends over 15 amino acids. J lost 3 bases, V lost 1 base, and 4 bases had no gene match. Germline V gene lookup returns CDR1 SGHRS and CDR2 YFSETQ.